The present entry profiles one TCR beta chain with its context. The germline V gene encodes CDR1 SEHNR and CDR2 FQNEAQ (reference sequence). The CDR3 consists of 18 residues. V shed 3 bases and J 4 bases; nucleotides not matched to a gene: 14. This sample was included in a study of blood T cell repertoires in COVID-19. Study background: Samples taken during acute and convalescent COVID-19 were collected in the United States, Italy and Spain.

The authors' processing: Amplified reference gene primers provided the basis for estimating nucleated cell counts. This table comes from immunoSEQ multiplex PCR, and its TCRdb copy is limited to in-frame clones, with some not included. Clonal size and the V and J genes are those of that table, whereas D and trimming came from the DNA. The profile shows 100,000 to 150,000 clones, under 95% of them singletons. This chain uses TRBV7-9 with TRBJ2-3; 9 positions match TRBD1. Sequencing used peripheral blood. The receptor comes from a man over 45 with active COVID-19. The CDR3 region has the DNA TGTGCCAGCAGCTTCTTTGGGACAGGGTGGTCGTCGGCAGATACGCAGTATTTT. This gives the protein CASSFFGTGWSSADTQYF.